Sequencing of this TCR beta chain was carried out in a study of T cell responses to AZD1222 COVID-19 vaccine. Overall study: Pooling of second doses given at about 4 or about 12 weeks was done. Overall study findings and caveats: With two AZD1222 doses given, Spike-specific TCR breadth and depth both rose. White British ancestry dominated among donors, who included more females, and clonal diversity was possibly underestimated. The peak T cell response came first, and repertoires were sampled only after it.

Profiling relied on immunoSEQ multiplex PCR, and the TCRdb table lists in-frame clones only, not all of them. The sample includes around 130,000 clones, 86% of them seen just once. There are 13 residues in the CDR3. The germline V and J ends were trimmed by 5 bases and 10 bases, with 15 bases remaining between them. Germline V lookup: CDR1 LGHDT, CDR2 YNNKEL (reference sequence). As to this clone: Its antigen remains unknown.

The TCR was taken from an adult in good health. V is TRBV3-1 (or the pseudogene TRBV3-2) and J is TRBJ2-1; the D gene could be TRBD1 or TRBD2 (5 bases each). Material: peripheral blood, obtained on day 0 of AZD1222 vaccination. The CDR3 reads CASSGYRGLEQFF. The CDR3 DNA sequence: TGTGCCAGCAGCGGATACCGGGGCCTCGAGCAGTTCTTC.